Below, 9 T cell receptor beta chains from the same sample are listed, as sequenced in a study of blood T cell repertoires in COVID-19. Method: immunoSEQ multiplex PCR; TCRdb's copy keeps in-frame clones and lacks some. Here the sample spans approximately 200,000 clones, 75% to 90% being singletons. Input material: PBMCs or T cells enriched from blood (not recorded which). The receptors derive from a young woman in a cohort exposed to, infected with or recovered from COVID-19 (not recorded which).

This clone has a single count. The V call is TRBV7-8, the J call TRBJ1-1, with 10 nucleotides matching TRBD1. V trimming: 5 bases; J trimming: 6 bases; junction bases outside the gene matches: 6. The CDR3 length is 14 residues. Germline values: CDR1 SGHVS, CDR2 FQNEAQ. For the CDR3, the DNA is TGTGCCAGCAGCCCGCGGACAGGGGGTTCTGAAGCTTTCTTT. Amino acids: CASSPRTGGSEAFF.

The chain links TRBV23-1 to TRBJ2-3, with D possibly being TRBD2 (5 bases). TRBV23-1 is filed as an ORF, its function uncertain. Trimming took 2 bases from V and 1 from J, leaving 16 bases between them. The CDR3 totals 17 residues. For the CDR3, the DNA is TGCGCCAGCAGTCAAAGACTATCCCGAAACGGCACAGATACGCAGTATTTT. It specifies CASSQRLSRNGTDTQYF.

The chain joins TRBV7-9 to TRBJ1-4, with D possibly being TRBD1 (6 bases). This CDR3 has 12 amino acids. V lost 3 bases and J lost 7, with 6 bases in between. Germline assignment: CDR1 SEHNR and CDR2 FQNEAQ (reference sequence). The CDR3 is CASSLGAEKLFF. The CDR3 nucleotides are TGTGCCAGCAGCTTGGGGGCTGAAAAACTGTTTTTT.

The V call is TRBV7-8, the J call TRBJ2-3, with TRBD2 matching 8 bases. The CDR3 is made up of 18 amino acids. With 0 bases clipped from V and 2 bases from J, the junction kept 10 bases outside the gene matches. Germline V gene sequence: CDR1 SGHVS, CDR2 FQNEAQ. The CDR3 spells CASSLARAVAGSTDTQYF. DNA of the CDR3: TGTGCCAGCAGCTTAGCGCGGGCGGTAGCGGGATCCACAGATACGCAGTATTTT.

V gene TRBV18 combines with J gene TRBJ2-1; 9 positions agree with TRBD1. The CDR3 spans 15 residues. CDR1 and CDR2 (germline): KGHSH, LQKENI. V gave up 5 bases and J gave up 5 bases; unmatched junction bases: 7. The CDR3 region is CASSADRGYNNEQFF. CDR3 coding DNA: TGTGCCAGCTCAGCGGACAGGGGCTACAACAATGAGCAGTTCTTC.

The chain combines TRBV6-5 with TRBJ2-7, with TRBD1 identical over 10 bases. The J segment lost 5 bases and the V segment lost 8 bases, leaving 6 bases of the junction unmatched. The CDR3 contains 13 residues. CDR1 is MNHEY and CDR2 is SVGAGI in the germline V gene. The CDR3: CASSDRGFHEQYF. The CDR3 bases are TGTGCCAGCTCGGACAGGGGGTTTCACGAGCAGTACTTC.

This chain joins TRBV13 and TRBJ1-2; D is undetermined. The CDR3 covers 17 residues. Looked up from germline, CDR1 is PRHDT and CDR2 is FYEKMQ (reference sequence). The germline V and J ends were trimmed by 0 bases and 4 bases, with 18 bases remaining between them. DNA of the CDR3: TGTGCCAGCAGCTTAGGCCTCTGGGCAGCAAAATCCTATGGCTACACCTTC. The encoded protein is CASSLGLWAAKSYGYTF. The entire variable domain, with the rest obtained from reference TRBV13 and TRBJ1-2, is as follows: AAGVIQSPRHLIKEKRETATLKCYPIPRHDTVYWYQQGPGQDPQFLISFYEKMQSDKGSIPDRFSAQQFSDYHSELNMSSLELGDSALYFCASSLGLWAAKSYGYTFGSGTRLTVV.

The V call is TRBV28, the J call TRBJ1-2, with D maybe TRBD1 (6 bases). The germline V gene has CDR1 MDHEN and CDR2 SYDVKM. The CDR3 spans 14 residues. Between the trimmed V and J ends, which lost 5 bases and 2 bases, there was a span of 12 bases. In DNA, the CDR3 is TGTGCCAGCAGTGTACCCCAGGGGAACTATGGCTACACCTTC. It codes for CASSVPQGNYGYTF.

V is TRBV4-2 and J is TRBJ2-1; tentatively, D is TRBD2 (5 bases). CDR1 and CDR2 from the germline V gene are LGHNA and YNFKEQ. V was clipped by 1 base and J by 7 bases, with 11 bases between them. The length of the CDR3 is 14 residues. DNA of the CDR3: TGTGCCAGCAGCCAAGGGAATAGCGTAAATGAGCAGTTCTTC. Translating it yields CASSQGNSVNEQFF.